One and the same sample provided the 7 T cell receptor beta chains below, sequenced in a study of CD8+CD57+ T cells in acquired aplastic anemia. Genomic DNA constituted the template upon which TCR beta VDJ and CDR3 profiling was performed. A single record per CDR3 protein comes from TCRdb applying MiXCR to the reads. The sample contains hundreds of thousands of distinct CDR3 sequences, 55% to 70% of which appear only once. Source material: sorted CD4+, CD8+, or CD8+CD57+ T cells (not recorded which) from PBMCs. These receptors all come from a human donor in good health, serving as a control.

Details on this clonotype: Relative to the germline gene, one junction end is altered; a read error may explain this. The chain links TRBV5-5 to TRBJ1-2; D is possibly TRBD1 (6 bases). The CDR3 totals 17 residues. Germline CDR1 SGHKS, CDR2 YYEKEE (reference sequence). The CDR3 sequence is CASSRGPSGQTNYGHTF. The CDR3 region has the DNA TGTGCCAGCAGCAGGGGTCCCTCAGGACAGACGAACTATGGCCACACCTTC.

This clonotype was seen ten or more times. The CDR3 nucleotides read TGTGCCAGCAGCTTAGGTAGAAGGCAGCCAACTGAGCCCCAGCATTTT. Protein product: CASSLGRRQPTEPQHF. The J gene is TRBJ1-5, the V gene TRBV7-8, with D unresolved. The CDR3 is made up of 16 amino acids. Between the trimmed V and J ends, which lost 1 base and 8 bases, there was a span of 18 bases. Germline values: CDR1 SGHVS, CDR2 FQNEAQ.

The table lists this clonotype with many counts. The CDR3 loop reads CASSRQGTGYTF. CDR3 in DNA: TGTGCCAGCAGTCGACAGGGAACTGGCTACACCTTC. This chain links TRBV6-2 or TRBV6-3 with TRBJ1-2; 7 nucleotides line up with TRBD1. Germline lookup yields CDR1 MNHEY and CDR2 SVGEGT. CDR3 length equals 12 residues. V lost 5 bases to trimming and J lost 7 bases; unmatched junction nucleotides: 4.

This chain joins TRBV29-1 and TRBJ1-1; D might be TRBD1 (6 bases). Trimming removed 5 bases from V and 4 bases from J, with 20 bases in between. The CDR3 is 15 residues long. Per germline, CDR1 SQVTM and CDR2 ANQGSEA. CDR3 loop: CSVFSGAGTGTEAFF. The CDR3 DNA sequence: TGCAGCGTTTTTTCAGGGGCAGGTACAGGCACTGAAGCTTTCTTT.

To note about this clonotype: A read error may be the cause here, since a much bigger clone is one base away. The rearrangement joins TRBV30 to TRBJ1-5, with 8 bases matching TRBD1. The CDR3 spans 16 residues. Germline-derived CDR1 and CDR2 are GTSNPN and SVGIG (reference sequence). CDR3 protein: CAWSVGDRRRNQPLHF. Here the CDR3 DNA reads TGTGCCTGGAGTGTAGGGGACAGGAGACGGAATCAGCCCCTGCATTTT. The full variable domain, completed using reference TRBV30 and TRBJ1-5, is SQTIHQWPATLVQPVGSPLSLECTVEGTSNPNLYWYRQAAGRGLQLLFYSVGIGQISSEVPQNLSASRPQDRQFILSSKKLLLSDSGFYLCAWSVGDRRRNQPLHFGDGTRLSIL.

This rearrangement joins TRBV5-1 to TRBJ2-5, with TRBD1 matching over 8 bases. CDR3 length equals 13 residues. J lost 10 bases, V lost 0 bases, and 5 bases had no gene match. Per germline, CDR1 SGHRS and CDR2 YFSETQ. In DNA, the CDR3 is TGCGCCAGCAGCTTGGATGCAGGGGGCTACCAGTACTTC. It yields the protein CASSLDAGGYQYF.

This clonotype was seen a handful of times. V and J are TRBV7-2 and TRBJ2-3; D may be TRBD2 (7 bases). V dropped 1 base and J dropped 12 bases, with 23 bases sitting between them. CDR3 length: 16 residues. The germline V gene encodes CDR1 SGHTA and CDR2 FQGNSA. CDR3 DNA sequence: TGTGCCAGCAGCTTAGACGGGGGGCACCCTAGCACAGATCAGTATTTT. Protein product: CASSLDGGHPSTDQYF.